This TCR beta chain was retrieved from a study of T cells in Graves' hyperthyroidism and ophthalmopathy. CDR1 is MGHRA and CDR2 is YSYEKL in the germline V gene. The ends lost 5 bases at V and 7 bases at J; junction bases unmatched: 5. This CDR3 is 12 amino acids long. Amplification of TCR beta CDR3 regions was performed using RNA transcripts as template. Primed by the HTBI set, a first-round RT-PCR was run on the TCR CDR3. TCRdb redid the calling of the multiplex PCR reads with MiXCR, one entry per CDR3 protein. Of roughly 510,000 distinct CDR3 sequences in the sample, approximately 48% are singletons; the top ten hold around two fifths.

This sequence joins TRBV4-1 and TRBJ2-7; 7 positions match TRBD1. The TCR was taken from an adult woman with Graves' disease, either hyperthyroidism or ophthalmopathy (not recorded which). The sample was peripheral blood or thyroid tissue (not recorded which). CDR3 loop: CASSNRGEEQYF. The CDR3 DNA reads as TGCGCCAGCAGCAACAGGGGTGAGGAGCAGTACTTC.